The subject of this entry is one T cell receptor (beta chain). The antigen is undetermined. This specimen comes from a study of T-cell reconstitution after alpha-beta-depleted transplantation in children. Overall study results and limits: Some patients' high day-60 TCRbeta diversity was traced to surviving recipient T cells and thymic progenitors. The authors attributed T-cell counts and diversity one year after transplant mostly to newly produced T cells.

A TCRbeta library incorporating unique molecular identifiers was prepared. TCRdb re-called the PCR reads with MiXCR, one entry per CDR3 protein. The table shows about 980,000 distinct CDR3 sequences, with roughly 29% occurring only once. V was pared by 5 bases and J by 7 bases, with 21 bases between. The CDR3 covers 15 residues. V and J are TRBV12-3 or TRBV12-4 and TRBJ2-7; tentative D call: TRBD1 (6 bases). The TCR sequence derives from a boy younger than two who had a stem cell transplant for SCID, so the T cells may come from the graft donor. The sequenced sample was PBMCs, mostly from graft donor cells, obtained 360 days after TCRalphabeta/CD19-depleted stem cell transplant. CDR3 region: CASSTVGHRTREQYF. The CDR3 DNA reads TGTGCCAGCAGTACAGTGGGACATCGAACTAGGGAGCAGTACTTC.